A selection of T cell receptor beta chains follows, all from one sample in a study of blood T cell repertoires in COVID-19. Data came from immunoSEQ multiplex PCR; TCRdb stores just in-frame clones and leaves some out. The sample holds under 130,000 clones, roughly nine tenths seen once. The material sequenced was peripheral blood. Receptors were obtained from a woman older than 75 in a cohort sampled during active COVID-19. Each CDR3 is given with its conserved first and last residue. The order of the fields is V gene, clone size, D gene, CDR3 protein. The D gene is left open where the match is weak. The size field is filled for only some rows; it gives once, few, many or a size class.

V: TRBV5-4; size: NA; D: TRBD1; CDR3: CASSTRTGGVETQYF
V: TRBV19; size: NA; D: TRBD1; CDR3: CASSDRGRSGELFF
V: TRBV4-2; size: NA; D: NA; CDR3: CASSQDLRAGFQYSNQPQHF
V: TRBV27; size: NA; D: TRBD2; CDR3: CASSRAGGRNNEQFF
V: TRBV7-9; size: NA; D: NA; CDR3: CASRLTAYGYTF
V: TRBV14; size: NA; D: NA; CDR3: CASSQGSPKGLGSGASSYNEQFF
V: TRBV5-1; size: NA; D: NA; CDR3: CASSLGTANNEKLFF
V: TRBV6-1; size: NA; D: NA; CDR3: CASSEAYTVNEQFF
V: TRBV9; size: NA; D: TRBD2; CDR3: CASSGGLAGDGNEQFF
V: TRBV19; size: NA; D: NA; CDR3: CASSMRPMWDSSTDTQYF
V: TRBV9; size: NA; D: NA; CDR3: CASSVGGYYGYTF
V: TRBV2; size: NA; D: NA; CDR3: CASSVQGLEKLFF
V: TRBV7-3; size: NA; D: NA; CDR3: CASSLTLEGTQYF
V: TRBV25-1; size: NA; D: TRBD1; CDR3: CASSELDRVYEQYF
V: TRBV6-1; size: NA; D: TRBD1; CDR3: CASSGGRRGYQETQYF
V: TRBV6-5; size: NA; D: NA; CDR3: CASSYSYRSIYGYTF
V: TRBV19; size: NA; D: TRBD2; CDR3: CASSMGSGGRPETQYF
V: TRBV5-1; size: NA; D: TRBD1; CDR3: CASRTGTGEWETQYF
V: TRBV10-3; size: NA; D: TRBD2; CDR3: CAISDLAGGPGNEQFF
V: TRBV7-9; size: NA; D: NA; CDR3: CASSFGEYEQYF
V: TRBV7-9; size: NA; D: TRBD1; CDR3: CASSLTDRAETQYF
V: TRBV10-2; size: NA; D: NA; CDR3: CASSDWQVNGYTF
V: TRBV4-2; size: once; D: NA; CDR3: CASSQDWGLGQPQHF
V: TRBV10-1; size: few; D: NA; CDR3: CASSEPQGLTGELFF
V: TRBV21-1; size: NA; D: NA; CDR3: CASTCRARNTEAFF
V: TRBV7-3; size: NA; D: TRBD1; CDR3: CASSLNFQGAKAFF
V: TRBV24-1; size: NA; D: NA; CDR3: CATSDTGTENNEQFF
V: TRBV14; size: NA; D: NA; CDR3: CASSPPLRGELFF
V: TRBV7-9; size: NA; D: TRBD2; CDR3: CASFTGGGESTDTQYF
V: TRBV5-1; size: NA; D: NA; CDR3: CASKVGGTGYNEQFF
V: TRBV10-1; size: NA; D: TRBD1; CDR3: CASSEYPWTGETQYF
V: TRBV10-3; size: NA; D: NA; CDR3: CAISARGEGTGELFF
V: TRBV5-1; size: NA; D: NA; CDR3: CASSLKQGATNEKLFF
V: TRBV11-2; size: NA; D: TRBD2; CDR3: CASSPRTSGTNTGELFF
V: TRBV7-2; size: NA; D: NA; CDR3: CASSLTGHSQQPQHF
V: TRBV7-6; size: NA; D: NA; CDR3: CASSLGFVEYQETQYF
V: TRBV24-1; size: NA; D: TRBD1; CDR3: CATSDYRGGNTGELFF
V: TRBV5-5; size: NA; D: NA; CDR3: CASSLGGFSGNTIYF
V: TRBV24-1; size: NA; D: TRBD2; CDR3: CATSDTGTSNSDTQYF
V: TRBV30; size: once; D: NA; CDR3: CAWRIVTGWTDTQYF
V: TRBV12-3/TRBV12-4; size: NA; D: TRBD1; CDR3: CASTTGSYNEQFF
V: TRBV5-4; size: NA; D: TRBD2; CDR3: CASSFSLAGATKQYF
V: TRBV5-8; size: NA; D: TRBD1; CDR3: CASSLGTVYNEQFF
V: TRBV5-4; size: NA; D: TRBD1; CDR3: CASSLGGQGGQPQHF
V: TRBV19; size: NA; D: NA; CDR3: CASSIPQADYGYTF